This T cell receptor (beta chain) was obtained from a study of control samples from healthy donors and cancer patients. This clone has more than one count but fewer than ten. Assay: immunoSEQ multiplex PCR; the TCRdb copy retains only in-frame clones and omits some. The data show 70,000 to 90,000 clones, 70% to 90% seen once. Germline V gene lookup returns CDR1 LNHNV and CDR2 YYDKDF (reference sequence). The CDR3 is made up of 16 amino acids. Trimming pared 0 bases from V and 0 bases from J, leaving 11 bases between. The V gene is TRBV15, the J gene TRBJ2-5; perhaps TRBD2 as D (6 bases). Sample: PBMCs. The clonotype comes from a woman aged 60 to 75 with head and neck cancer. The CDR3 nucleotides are TGTGCCACCAGCAGAGATGGACTACTTAACCAAGAGACCCAGTACTTC. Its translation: CATSRDGLLNQETQYF.